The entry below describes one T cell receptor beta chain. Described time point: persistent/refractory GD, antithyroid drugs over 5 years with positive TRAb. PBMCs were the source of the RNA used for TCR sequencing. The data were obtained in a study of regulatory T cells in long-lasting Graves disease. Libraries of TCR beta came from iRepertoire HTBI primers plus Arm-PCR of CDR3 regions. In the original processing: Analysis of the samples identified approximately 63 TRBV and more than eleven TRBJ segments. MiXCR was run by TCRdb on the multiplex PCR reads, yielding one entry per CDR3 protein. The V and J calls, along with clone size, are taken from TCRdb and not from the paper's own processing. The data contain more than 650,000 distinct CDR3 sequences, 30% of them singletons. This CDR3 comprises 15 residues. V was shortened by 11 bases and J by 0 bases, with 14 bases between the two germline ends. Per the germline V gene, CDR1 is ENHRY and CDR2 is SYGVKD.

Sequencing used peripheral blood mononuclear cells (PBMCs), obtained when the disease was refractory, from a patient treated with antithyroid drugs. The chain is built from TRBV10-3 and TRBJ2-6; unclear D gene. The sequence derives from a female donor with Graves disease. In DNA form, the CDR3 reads TGTGCCCTAAGCGCAGGAAACTCTGGGGCCAACGTCCTGACTTTC. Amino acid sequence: CALSAGNSGANVLTF.